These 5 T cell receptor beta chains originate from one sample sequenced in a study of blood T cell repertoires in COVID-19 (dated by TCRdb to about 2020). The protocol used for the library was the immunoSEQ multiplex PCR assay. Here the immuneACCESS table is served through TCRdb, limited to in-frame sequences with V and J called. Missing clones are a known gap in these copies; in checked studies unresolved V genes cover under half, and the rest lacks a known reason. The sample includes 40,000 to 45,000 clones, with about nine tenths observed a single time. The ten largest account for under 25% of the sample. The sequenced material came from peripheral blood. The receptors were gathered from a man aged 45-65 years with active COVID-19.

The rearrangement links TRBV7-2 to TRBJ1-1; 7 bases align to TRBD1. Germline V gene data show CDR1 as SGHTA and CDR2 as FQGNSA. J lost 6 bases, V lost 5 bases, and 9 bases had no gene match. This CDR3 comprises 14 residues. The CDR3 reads CASSVTGPVAEAFF. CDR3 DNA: TGTGCCAGCAGCGTGACAGGGCCTGTGGCTGAAGCTTTCTTT.

The CDR3 loop reads CARSLGAGLKGNEQFF. Here the CDR3 DNA reads TGTGCCAGAAGCTTGGGTGCGGGCCTGAAGGGAAATGAGCAGTTCTTC. The chain couples TRBV5-3 to TRBJ2-1; D may be TRBD2 (5 bases). TRBV5-3 is flagged as an ORF with uncertain function. Trimming left V 0 bases short and J 7 bases short, with 17 bases between. The length of the CDR3 is 16 residues.

Here the CDR3 DNA reads TGTGCCAGCAGCGTAGGGACTAGCGGGCTTTGGGCAGATACGCAGTATTTT. Amino acids: CASSVGTSGLWADTQYF. The chain uses TRBV9 and TRBJ2-3; 11 bases agree with TRBD2. The CDR3 has 17 amino acids. V trimming: 0 bases; J trimming: 4 bases; junction bases outside the gene matches: 7. Germline loops: CDR1 SGDLS, CDR2 YYNGEE.

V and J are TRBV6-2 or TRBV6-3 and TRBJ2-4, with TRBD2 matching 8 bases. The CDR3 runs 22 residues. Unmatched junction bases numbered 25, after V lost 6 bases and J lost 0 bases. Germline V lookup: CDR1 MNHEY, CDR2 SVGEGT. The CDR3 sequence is CASSLPSDSPNTRGGAKNIQYF. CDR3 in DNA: TGTGCCAGCAGCCTACCCTCGGACAGCCCGAATACTCGGGGGGGAGCCAAAAACATTCAGTACTTC.

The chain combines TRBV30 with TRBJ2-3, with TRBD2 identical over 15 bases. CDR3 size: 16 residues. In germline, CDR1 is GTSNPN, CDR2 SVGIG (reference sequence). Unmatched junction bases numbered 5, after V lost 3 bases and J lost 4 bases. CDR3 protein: CAWRPGLAGGSDTQYF. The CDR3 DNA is TGTGCCTGGAGGCCGGGACTAGCGGGAGGTTCAGATACGCAGTATTTT.